This T cell receptor beta chain was recorded in a study of blood T cell repertoires in COVID-19. CDR1 and CDR2 from the germline V gene are SNHLY and FYNNEI. The V gene lost 5 bases and the J gene lost 12 bases, with 14 bases spanning the gap. CDR3 length: 11 amino acids. This clone occurred a few times. TCRdb's table, derived via immunoSEQ multiplex PCR, lists solely in-frame clones and lacks some. The profile shows 100,000 to 120,000 clones, over 60% of them singletons. The rearrangement joins TRBV2 to TRBJ2-7; maybe TRBD2 (5 bases). The sequence was obtained from a woman aged 80 or over with active or convalescent COVID-19. Source material: peripheral blood. CDR3 loop: CASSPDGGGYF. CDR3 DNA sequence: TGTGCCAGCAGTCCCGACGGCGGAGGGTACTTC.